The clone carrying this T cell receptor beta chain was seen only a few times. The antigen remains undetermined. Extracted RNA was reverse transcribed, and the resulting cDNA served as sequencing template. Clones were read by immunoSEQ multiplex PCR, and TCRdb kept only the in-frame ones, dropping some. The sample lists 140,000 to 150,000 clones; 51% were seen once. This sample stems from a study of CD8+ T cells in alopecia areata. Whole-study findings and limits: Scalp samples also yield sequences of resident alphabeta T cells from normal skin.

CDR3 length: 15 residues. V was cut by 0 bases and J by 5 bases, with 14 bases left in between. The germline CDR1 and CDR2 sequences are LGHNA and YSLEER. The receptor was isolated from a human donor with alopecia areata. The V call is TRBV4-3, the J call TRBJ2-7, with D hard to call. Specimen: CD4+ T cells sorted from blood, collected at week 0. CDR3 protein: CASSQDGLRGNEQYF. The CDR3 bases are TGCGCCAGCAGCCAAGATGGGCTGAGAGGCAACGAGCAGTACTTC.